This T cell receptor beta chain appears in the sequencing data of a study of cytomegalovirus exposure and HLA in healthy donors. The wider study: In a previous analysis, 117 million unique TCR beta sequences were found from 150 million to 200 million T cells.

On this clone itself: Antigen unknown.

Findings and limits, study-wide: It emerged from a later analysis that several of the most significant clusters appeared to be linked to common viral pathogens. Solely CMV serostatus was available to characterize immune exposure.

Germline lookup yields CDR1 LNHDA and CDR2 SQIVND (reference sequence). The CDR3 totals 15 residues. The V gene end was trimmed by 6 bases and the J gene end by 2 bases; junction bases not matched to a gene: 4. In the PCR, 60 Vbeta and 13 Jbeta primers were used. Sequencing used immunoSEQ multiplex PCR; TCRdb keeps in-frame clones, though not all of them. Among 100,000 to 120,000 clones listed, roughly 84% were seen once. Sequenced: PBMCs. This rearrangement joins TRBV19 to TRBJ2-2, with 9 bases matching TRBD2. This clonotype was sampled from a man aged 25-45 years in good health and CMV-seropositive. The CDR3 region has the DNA TGTGCCAGTAGCAGGGGACTAGCTAACACCGGGGAGCTGTTTTTT. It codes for CASSRGLANTGELFF.